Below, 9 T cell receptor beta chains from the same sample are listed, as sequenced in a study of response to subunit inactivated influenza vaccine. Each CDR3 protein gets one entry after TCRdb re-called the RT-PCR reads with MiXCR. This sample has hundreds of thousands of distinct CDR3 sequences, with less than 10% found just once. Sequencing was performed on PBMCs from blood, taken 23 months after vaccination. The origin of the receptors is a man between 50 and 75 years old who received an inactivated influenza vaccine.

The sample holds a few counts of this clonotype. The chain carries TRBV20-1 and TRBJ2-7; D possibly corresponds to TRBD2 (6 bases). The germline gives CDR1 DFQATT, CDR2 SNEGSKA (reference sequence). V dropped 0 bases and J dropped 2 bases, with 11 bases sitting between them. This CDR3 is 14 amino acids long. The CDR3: CSARDLAPTYEQYF. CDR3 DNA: TGCAGTGCTAGAGATCTAGCGCCGACCTACGAGCAGTACTTC.

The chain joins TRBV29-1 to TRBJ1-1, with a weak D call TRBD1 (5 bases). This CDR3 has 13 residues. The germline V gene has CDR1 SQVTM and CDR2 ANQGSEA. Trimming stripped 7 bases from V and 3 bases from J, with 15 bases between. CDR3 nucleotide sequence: TGCAGCGGGGGGATGAATCGGGACACTGAAGCTTTCTTT. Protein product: CSGGMNRDTEAFF. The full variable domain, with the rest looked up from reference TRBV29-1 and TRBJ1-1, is SAVISQKPSRDICQRGTSLTIQCQVDSQVTMMFWYRQQPGQSLTLIATANQGSEATYESGFVIDKFPISRPNLTFSTLTVSNMSPEDSSIYLCSGGMNRDTEAFFGQGTRLTVV.

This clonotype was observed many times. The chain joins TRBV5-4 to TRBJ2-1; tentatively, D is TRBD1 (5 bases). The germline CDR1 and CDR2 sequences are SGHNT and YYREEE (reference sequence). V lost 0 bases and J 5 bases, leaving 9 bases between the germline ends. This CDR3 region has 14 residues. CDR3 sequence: CASSLGVTDNEQFF. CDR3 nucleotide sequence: TGTGCCAGCAGCTTGGGGGTGACAGACAATGAGCAGTTCTTC. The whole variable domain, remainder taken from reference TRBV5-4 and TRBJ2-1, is ETGVTQSPTHLIKTRGQQVTLRCSSQSGHNTVSWYQQALGQGPQFIFQYYREEENGRGNFPPRFSGLQFPNYSSELNVNALELDDSALYLCASSLGVTDNEQFFGPGTRLTVL.

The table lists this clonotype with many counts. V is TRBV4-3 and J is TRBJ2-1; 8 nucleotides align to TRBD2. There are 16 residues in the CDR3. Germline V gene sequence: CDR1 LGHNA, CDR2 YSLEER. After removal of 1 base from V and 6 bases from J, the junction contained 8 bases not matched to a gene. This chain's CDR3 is CASSQVLERESNEQFF. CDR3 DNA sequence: TGCGCCAGCAGCCAAGTTCTTGAGCGGGAGAGCAATGAGCAGTTCTTC.

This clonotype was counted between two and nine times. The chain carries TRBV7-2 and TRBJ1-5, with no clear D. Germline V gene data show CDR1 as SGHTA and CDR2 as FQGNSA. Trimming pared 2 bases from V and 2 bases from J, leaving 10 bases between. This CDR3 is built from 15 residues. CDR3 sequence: CASSLYAEGNQPQHF. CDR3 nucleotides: TGTGCCAGCAGCTTATACGCCGAGGGCAATCAGCCCCAGCATTTT.

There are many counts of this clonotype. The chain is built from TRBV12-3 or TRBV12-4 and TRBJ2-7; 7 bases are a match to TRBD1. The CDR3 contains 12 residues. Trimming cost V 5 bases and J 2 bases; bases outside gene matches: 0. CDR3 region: CASSTGAYEQYF. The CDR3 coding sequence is TGTGCCAGCAGTACAGGGGCCTACGAGCAGTACTTC.

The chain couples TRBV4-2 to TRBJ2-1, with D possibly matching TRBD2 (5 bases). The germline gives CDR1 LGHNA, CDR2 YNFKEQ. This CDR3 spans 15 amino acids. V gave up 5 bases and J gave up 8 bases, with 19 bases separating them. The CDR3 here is CASSVQAEETDEQFF. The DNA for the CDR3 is TGTGCCAGCAGCGTTCAAGCGGAAGAAACCGATGAGCAGTTCTTC.

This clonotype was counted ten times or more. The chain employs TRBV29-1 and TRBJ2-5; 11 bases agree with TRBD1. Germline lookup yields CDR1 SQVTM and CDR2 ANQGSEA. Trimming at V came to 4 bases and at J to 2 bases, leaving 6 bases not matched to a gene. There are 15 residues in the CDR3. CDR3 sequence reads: CSVGKGTGGQETQYF. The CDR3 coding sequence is TGCAGCGTTGGGAAAGGGACAGGGGGTCAAGAGACCCAGTACTTC.

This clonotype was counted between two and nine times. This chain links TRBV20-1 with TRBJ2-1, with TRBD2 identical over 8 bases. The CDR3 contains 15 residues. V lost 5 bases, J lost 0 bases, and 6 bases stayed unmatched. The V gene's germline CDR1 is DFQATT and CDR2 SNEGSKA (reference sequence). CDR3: CSASTSGGSYNEQFF. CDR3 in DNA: TGCAGTGCTTCGACAAGCGGGGGCTCCTACAATGAGCAGTTCTTC.